The following is a T cell receptor beta chain sequence with its context. CDR1 and CDR2 (germline): GTSNPN, SVGIG (reference sequence). Trimming stripped 8 bases from V and 5 bases from J, with 19 bases between. The CDR3 consists of 15 residues. Sequencing was performed with immunoSEQ multiplex PCR; in TCRdb, only in-frame clones are kept and a portion is missing. Among over 400,000 clones listed, about nine tenths were seen once. The data belong to a study of Ad26.COV2.S vaccination and SARS-CoV-2 variants. Treatment of the sample: roughly 20 received Ad26.COV2.S at low or high dose, single or two shots; about 5 received placebo; per-sample allocation not given. Specimen acquisition occurred on day 63 following the initial vaccine or placebo injection.

The J gene is TRBJ1-6, the V gene TRBV30; D might be TRBD1 (6 bases). This TCR came from a person between 18 and 65 years old who received the Ad26.COV2.S COVID-19 vaccine or a placebo. This material consisted of peripheral blood, taken in a trial of Ad26.COV2.S vaccine versus placebo. This CDR3 is CAGIPRGPNNSPLHF. In DNA, the CDR3 is TGTGCCGGTATCCCCAGGGGTCCTAATAATTCACCCCTCCACTTT.